The T cell receptor beta chain under discussion was sequenced for a study of cytomegalovirus exposure and HLA in healthy donors. Regarding the study as a whole: Certain sequence variants were highly shared and formed a cluster, and this cluster was likely a sequencing artifact. In an earlier analysis, productive rearrangement rates for most beta V segments clustered near 90% or 30%. In a later analysis, TCR beta V- and J-gene trimming showed a link to a missense DCLRE1C variant.

CDR3 size: 13 residues. The V and J ends lost 8 bases and 0 bases respectively, with 10 bases between them. This clone was counted between two and nine times. Its antigen remains unknown. A multiplex PCR was run with 60 Vbeta primers and 13 Jbeta primers. Authors' data handling: Later analysis identified 65 million to 80 million unique TCR beta chains, roughly 11 million shared. Sequencing used immunoSEQ multiplex PCR; TCRdb keeps in-frame clones, though not all of them. V, J and clone size are taken as reported in that table, and D and trimming were inferred from the DNA itself. The data contain about 120,000 clones, over 60% of them singletons.

This rearrangement joins TRBV23-1 to TRBJ2-5, with D possibly matching TRBD1 (5 bases). TRBV23-1 is treated as an ORF (open reading frame) with a function not yet certain. This clonotype originated in a man aged 25 to 40 in good health and CMV-seropositive. Sequenced material: PBMCs. The CDR3 sequence: CASGRQNQETQYF. Here the CDR3 DNA reads TGCGCCAGCGGGCGACAGAACCAAGAGACCCAGTACTTC.